The clone carrying this T cell receptor beta chain was observed many times. The record originates from a study of tumor-infiltrating lymphocytes in primary liver carcinoma. Extraction also yielded germline DNA, while blood RNA was obtained from unsorted whole blood. Every patient had chronic HBV infection and was treatment-naive. The CDR3 length is 13 residues. Germline CDR1 reads MNHNS; CDR2 reads SASEGT. The V segment lost 6 bases and the J segment 8 bases; nucleotides outside the gene matches: 7. A constant-region primer primed TCR beta cDNA synthesis from 400 to 550 ng of total RNA. Libraries covering TCR beta were generated through three nested multiplex PCR rounds (using a slightly modified ARM-PCR). The first two PCR rounds, roughly 11 cycles each, used TRBV1-TRBV30 forward primers and a C-beta reverse primer. MiXCR, applied by TCRdb to the multiplex PCR reads, yields one record per CDR3 protein. The top ten clones hold about 6% of a sample with 300,000 to 400,000 distinct CDR3 sequences, approximately 64% of them seen once.

This TCR derives from a man aged 40-55 years with primary liver carcinoma and hepatitis B virus infection. The genes are TRBV6-1 and TRBJ2-1; 7 bases match TRBD1. Input material: peripheral blood. Here the CDR3 reads CASSKTGLDEQFF. DNA of the CDR3: TGTGCCAGCAGCAAGACAGGGTTGGATGAGCAGTTCTTC.